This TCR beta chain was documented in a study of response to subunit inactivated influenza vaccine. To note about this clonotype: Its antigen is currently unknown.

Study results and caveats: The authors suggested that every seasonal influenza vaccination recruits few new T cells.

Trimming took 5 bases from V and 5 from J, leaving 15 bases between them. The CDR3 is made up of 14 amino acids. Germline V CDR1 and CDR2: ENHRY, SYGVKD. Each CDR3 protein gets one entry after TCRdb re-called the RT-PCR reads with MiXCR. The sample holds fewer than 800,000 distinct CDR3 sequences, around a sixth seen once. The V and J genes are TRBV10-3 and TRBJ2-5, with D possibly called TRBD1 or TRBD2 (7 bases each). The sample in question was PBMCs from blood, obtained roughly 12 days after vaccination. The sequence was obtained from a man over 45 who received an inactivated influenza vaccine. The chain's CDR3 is CAISYRGGEETQYF. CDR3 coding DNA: TGTGCCATCAGTTACAGGGGAGGGGAGGAGACCCAGTACTTC.